This TCR beta chain was documented in a study of T-cell reconstitution after alpha-beta-depleted transplantation in children. V lost 5 bases and J lost 6; bases outside the gene matches: 11. The CDR3 contains 14 residues. Germline V gene data show CDR1 as DFQATT and CDR2 as SNEGSKA (reference sequence). The library targeted TCRbeta and was prepared with unique molecular identifiers. TCRdb ran MiXCR on the PCR reads and lists one entry per CDR3 protein. Of over 550,000 distinct CDR3 sequences listed, 10% are singletons. The source was PBMCs from the stem cell graft donor, collected from the stem cell graft. The rearrangement uses TRBV20-1 and TRBJ2-7; 9 bases match TRBD1. This receptor was taken from a human donor who donated a stem cell graft to a child with acute myeloid leukemia. The CDR3: CSAPIPDRGGEQYF. CDR3 nucleotide sequence: TGCAGTGCTCCGATCCCGGACAGGGGCGGCGAGCAGTACTTC.